The present T cell receptor (beta chain) was sequenced within a study of control samples from healthy donors and cancer patients. Germline CDR1 SGHRS, CDR2 YFSETQ. The CDR3 has 14 amino acids. The ends lost 7 bases at V and 8 bases at J; junction bases unmatched: 7. Here immunoSEQ multiplex PCR was the method, and the copy in TCRdb shows in-frame clones only, minus some. In the table there are about 150,000 clones, roughly 93% of which are singletons. The origin of this receptor is a man aged 50 to 59 in good health. V gene TRBV5-1 combines with J gene TRBJ2-1; 12 nucleotides match TRBD1. Sequenced material: blood. The CDR3 sequence is CASSGQGASYEQFF. For the CDR3, the DNA is TGCGCCAGCTCGGGACAGGGGGCGAGCTATGAGCAGTTCTTC. The variable domain in full, with the rest retrieved from reference TRBV5-1 and TRBJ2-1, is KAGVTQTPRYLIKTRGQQVTLSCSPISGHRSVSWYQQTPGQGLQFLFEYFSETQRNKGNFPGRFSGRQFSNSRSEMNVSTLELGDSALYLCASSGQGASYEQFFGPGTRLTVL.